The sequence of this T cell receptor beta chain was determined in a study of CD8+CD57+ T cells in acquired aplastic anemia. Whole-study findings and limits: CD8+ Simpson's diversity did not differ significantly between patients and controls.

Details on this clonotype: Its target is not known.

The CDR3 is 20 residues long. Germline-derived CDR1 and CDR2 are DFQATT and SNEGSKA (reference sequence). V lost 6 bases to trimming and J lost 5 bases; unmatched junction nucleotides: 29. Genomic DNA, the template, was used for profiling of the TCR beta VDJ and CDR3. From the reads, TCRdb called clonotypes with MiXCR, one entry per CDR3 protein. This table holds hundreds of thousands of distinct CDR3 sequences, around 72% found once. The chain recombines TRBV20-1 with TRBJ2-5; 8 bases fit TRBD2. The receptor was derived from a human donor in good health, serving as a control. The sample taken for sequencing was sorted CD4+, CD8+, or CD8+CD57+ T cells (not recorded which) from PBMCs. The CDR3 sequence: CSAGSAATSENTGGRETQYF. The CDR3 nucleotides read TGCAGTGCCGGCTCAGCAGCGACTAGCGAGAACACCGGGGGTAGGGAGACCCAGTACTTC.